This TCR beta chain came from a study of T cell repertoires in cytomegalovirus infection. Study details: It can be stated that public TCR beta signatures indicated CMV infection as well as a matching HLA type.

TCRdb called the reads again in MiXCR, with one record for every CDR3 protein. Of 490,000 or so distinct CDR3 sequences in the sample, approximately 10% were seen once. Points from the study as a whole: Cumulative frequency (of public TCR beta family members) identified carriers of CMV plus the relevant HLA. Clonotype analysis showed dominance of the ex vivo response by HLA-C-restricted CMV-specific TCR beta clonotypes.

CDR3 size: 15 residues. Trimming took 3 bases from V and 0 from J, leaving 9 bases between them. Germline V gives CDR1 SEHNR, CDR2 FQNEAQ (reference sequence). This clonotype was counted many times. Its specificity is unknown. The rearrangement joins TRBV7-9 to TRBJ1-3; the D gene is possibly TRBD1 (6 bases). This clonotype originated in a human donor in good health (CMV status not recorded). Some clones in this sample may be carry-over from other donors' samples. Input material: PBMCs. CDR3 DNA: TGTGCCAGCAGCTTGGACAGCCTCTCTGGAAACACCATATATTTT. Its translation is CASSLDSLSGNTIYF.